This TCR beta chain was obtained from a study of immune cell composition in non-small cell lung cancer listed by TCRdb under 2017. Background on the whole study: To assign histologic subtype, which was mostly lung adenocarcinoma or squamous cell carcinoma, H&E was combined with p63, CK5, Napsin A and TTF-1 immunohistochemistry. TCR-beta sequencing (Adaptive Biotechnologies) was performed on 32 to 35 paired NSCLC tumour and non-adjacent lung specimens plus 26 tumour-only specimens. For supplementary cohort #1, made up of some ten lung adenocarcinoma cases, paired tumour/lung TCR-beta sequencing was done and TIL populations were generated so that tumour reactivity could be assessed. The subtype comparisons left out a handful of tumour specimens with TCR-beta data because those specimens were rare histological subtypes.

Summary of the overall study and its limitations: The reactivity cohort included only about nine cases, and whether tumour-reactive clones share sequences with the dominant in vivo tumour-associated clones was not shown. Smoking pack-years did not significantly correlate with tumour TCR-beta clonality. Tumour-associated clones >0.5% occurred in nearly half of NSCLC cases: around 36% of adenocarcinomas versus approximately 82% of squamous carcinomas. Across some ten adenocarcinoma cases, TIL tumour reactivity correlated strongly with maximal tumour-associated clone frequency but not with overall clonality.

The germline V gene provides CDR1 SGHDT and CDR2 YYEEEE. The CDR3 spans 13 residues, from the cysteine through the phenylalanine. CDR3 DNA only is kept here, 39 bases in frame from base 1. Trimming removed 4 bases from V and 6 bases from J, leaving 13 bases between the germline ends. TCR-beta CDR3 regions were amplified from genomic DNA by a two-step multiplex PCR, with the second step adding Illumina-compatible adaptors. TCR-beta immunosequencing was performed on an Illumina platform as a commercial immunoSEQ service. In the authors' own workflow: Repertoires were summarised as Top 10 Clones, the percentage of T-cell templates from the ten most frequent sequences, and productive clonality. Values of productive clonality ranged from 0 to 1, with a monoclonal population indicated by a value of 1. Using log10 scatter plots, tumour-associated clones were identified as sequences that made up at least 0.1% of tumour T-cell templates yet were absent from the matched non-adjacent lung. Student's t-tests were used for two-group comparisons, ANOVA for comparisons across stages, and linear regression for relationships, with analyses done in GraphPad Prism7 and R. TCRdb took this table from immuneACCESS and kept in-frame rearrangements with V and J called. Such tables lack part of the clones; where checked against another copy, unresolved V genes explain under half of the gap, and the rest is unexplained. Clone size and the V and J calls come from that table; the DNA yielded D and trimming. Recorded for this sample are 15,000 or so clones; around four fifths of them occurred a single time. Jointly, the top ten make up about 10% of the sample.

Non-adjacent lung tissue from the same patient, taken as far from the tumour as possible and at least 3 cm away, was used for the normal lung samples. Genomic DNA was isolated with the QIAamp DNA kit from frozen aliquots of single-cell suspensions that had not been sorted. Tissues were received within 2 hours of resection and were immediately processed into single-cell suspensions. Tissue was mechanically dissociated and enzymatically digested with DNase I, collagenase I and hyaluronidase for approximately 30 minutes at 37 °C, then filtered and RBC-lysed. Worth noting for this clone: This receptor's antigen is unknown. Within one base of it there is no much larger clone, and no base qualities were kept.

The same data also went into a second study, on CD4 T cells in lung cancer. From the second report: In the study, blood T cells of NSCLC patients were screened for responses to candidate mutation-encoded neoepitopes, and neoantigen-specific CD4+ T-cell clones and TCRs were isolated. Tumor and non-adjacent lung tissue came from a few patients undergoing curative-intent resections for stage I-III non-small cell lung cancer. The resected patients had lung adenocarcinoma or squamous cell carcinoma, were aged 60 to 69 at blood donation, and mostly were former smokers. Treatments received by the patients before blood donation included platinum chemotherapy, and some patients received nivolumab or pembrolizumab. Some responses derived from blood might reflect in vitro priming of naive T cells or cross-reactivity instead of memory responses to the cancer. The frequency of neoantigen-specific clonotypes in tumor resections, non-adjacent lung and cultured T-cell products was followed using TCRB deep sequencing. The kit provider's software was used to analyze TCRB sequence data, and Fisher's exact test was used to test clonotype templates for tumor enrichment.

The rearrangement combines TRBV5-6 with TRBJ1-2, with the D segment identity uncertain. The clonotype was recovered from a human donor with non-small cell lung cancer. The sample consisted of non-adjacent lung tissue. In nucleotide form, the sequence is TGTGCCAGCAGCCGAGGCGGGGTACATGGCTACACCTTC. Translated, this is CASSRGGVHGYTF. The full variable domain, completed from the reference TRBV5-6 and TRBJ1-2 proteins outside the CDR3, reads DAGVTQSPTHLIKTRGQQVTLRCSPKSGHDTVSWYQQALGQGPQFIFQYYEEEERQRGNFPDRFSGHQFPNYSSELNVNALLLGDSALYLCASSRGGVHGYTFGSGTRLTVV.